This T cell receptor beta chain originates from a study of T-cell reconstitution after alpha-beta-depleted transplantation in children (dated by TCRdb to the mid-2010s). Turning to the overall study: Using TCR repertoire profiling, the study followed T-cell immune reconstitution in a quantitative way in children after TCRalphabeta/CD19-depleted allogeneic hematopoietic cell transplantation. Broader findings and caveats from the paper: In some patients, the high TCRbeta diversity seen at day 60 was put down to recipient T cells and intrathymic progenitors that had survived conditioning. The apparently early alphabetaT-cell count recovery about two months after transplant was reportedly dependent on only several hundred rapidly expanded clones derived from non-depleted graft cells. Over subsequent months, a decline in hyperexpanded clone frequencies was noted, and after one year, T-cell counts and TCRbeta diversity were mostly ascribed to newly produced T cells.

Library prep was done by PCR. Reads for this sample came from an Illumina HiSeq 2500. Molecular barcoding was employed in the preparation of TCR libraries, with unique molecular identifiers being used to normalize TCRbeta repertoire quantification. Through fastp at Q25 and MiXCR, TCRdb rebuilt clones from the public reads, retaining in-frame beta chains. Rows with one shared CDR3 protein collapse into an entry with the most common genes and DNA. The sample has about 220,000 distinct CDR3 sequences on record, approximately 17% of them singletons. 35% to 50% of the sample goes to the ten largest clones. The treatment or condition label, read with the paper, signifies: allogeneic hematopoietic cell transplantation with graft depleted of TCRalphabeta T cells and CD19 B cells. The children who served as transplant recipients had been given grafts of TCRalphabeta/CD19-depleted allogeneic hematopoietic cells.

The CDR3 contains 12 residues, cysteine and phenylalanine counted. Solely the CDR3 DNA is kept, with 36 bases framed from the first base. Cut back by 9 bases and 2 bases, the V and J ends lie 11 bases apart. Taken from the germline V gene, the CDR1 and CDR2 loops are MGHDK and SYGVNS. In the case of this clonotype: The clone's antigen remains unknown. Per-nucleotide qualities are absent, and no much larger clonotype sits a single base away.

This clonotype was sampled from a male patient aged 2 to 10 who had a stem cell transplant for acute lymphoblastic leukemia, so the T cells may come from the graft donor. This sample comprised PBMCs, mostly from graft donor cells, obtained 360 days after TCRalphabeta/CD19-depleted stem cell transplant. The chain is assembled from TRBV25-1 and TRBJ2-7; perhaps TRBD2 is the D gene, with 5 bases matching. The DNA sequence is as follows: TGTGCCAGGGACCGGGATACCTACGAGCAGTACTTC. This codes for CARDRDTYEQYF.